The TCR beta chain described here comes from a study of cytomegalovirus exposure and HLA in healthy donors. Germline V gene data show CDR1 as LNHDA and CDR2 as SQIVND (reference sequence). CDR3 length equals 13 residues. The V segment lost 5 bases and the J segment 8 bases; nucleotides outside the gene matches: 7. The PCR was carried out with 60 Vbeta primers and 13 Jbeta primers. Sequencing used immunoSEQ multiplex PCR; TCRdb keeps in-frame clones, though not all of them. The sample holds some 70,000 clones. This chain uses TRBV19 with TRBJ1-2; 8 bases are a match to TRBD1. Sequenced material: PBMCs. This TCR came from a man aged 35-49 years in good health and CMV-seronegative. CDR3 sequence reads: CASSADRVLGYTF. The CDR3 bases are TGTGCCAGTAGTGCGGACAGGGTATTAGGCTACACCTTC.